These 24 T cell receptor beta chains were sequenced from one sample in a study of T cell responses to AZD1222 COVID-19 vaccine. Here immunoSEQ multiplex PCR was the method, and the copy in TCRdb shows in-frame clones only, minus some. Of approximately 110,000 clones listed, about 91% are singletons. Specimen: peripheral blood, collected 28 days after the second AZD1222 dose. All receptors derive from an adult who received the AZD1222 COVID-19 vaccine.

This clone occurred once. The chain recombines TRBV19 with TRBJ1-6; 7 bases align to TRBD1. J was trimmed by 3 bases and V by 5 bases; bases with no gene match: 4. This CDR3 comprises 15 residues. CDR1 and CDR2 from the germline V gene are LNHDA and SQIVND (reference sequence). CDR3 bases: TGTGCCAGTAGTCCGGGACAGATCTATAATTCACCCCTCCACTTT. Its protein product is CASSPGQIYNSPLHF. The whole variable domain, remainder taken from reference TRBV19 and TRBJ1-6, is DGGITQSPKYLFRKEGQNVTLSCEQNLNHDAMYWYRQDPGQGLRLIYYSQIVNDFQKGDIAEGYSVSREKKESFPLTVTSAQKNPTAFYLCASSPGQIYNSPLHFGNGTRLTVT.

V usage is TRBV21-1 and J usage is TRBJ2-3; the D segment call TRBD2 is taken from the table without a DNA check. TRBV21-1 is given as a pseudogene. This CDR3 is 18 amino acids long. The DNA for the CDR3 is TGTGCCAGCAGCACCCCCTCCACTAGCGGGGGCCTCACAGATACGCAGTATTTT. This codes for CASSTPSTSGGLTDTQYF.

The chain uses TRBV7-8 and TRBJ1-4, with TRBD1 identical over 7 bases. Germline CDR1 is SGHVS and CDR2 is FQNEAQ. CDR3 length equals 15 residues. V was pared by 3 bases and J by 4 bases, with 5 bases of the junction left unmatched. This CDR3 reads CASSFHGTVNEKLFF. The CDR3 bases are TGTGCCAGCAGCTTCCACGGGACAGTTAATGAAAAACTGTTTTTT. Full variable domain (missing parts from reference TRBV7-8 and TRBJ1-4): GAGVSQSPRYKVAKRGQDVALRCDPISGHVSLFWYQQALGQGPEFLTYFQNEAQLDKSGLPSDRFFAERPEGSVSTLKIQRTQQEDSAVYLCASSFHGTVNEKLFFGSGTQLSVL.

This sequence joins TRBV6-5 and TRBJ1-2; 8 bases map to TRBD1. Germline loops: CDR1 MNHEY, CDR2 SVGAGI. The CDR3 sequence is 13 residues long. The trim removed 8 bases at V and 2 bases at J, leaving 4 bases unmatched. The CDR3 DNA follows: TGTGCCAGCGGGACAGGCTCAAACTATGGCTACACCTTC. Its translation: CASGTGSNYGYTF.

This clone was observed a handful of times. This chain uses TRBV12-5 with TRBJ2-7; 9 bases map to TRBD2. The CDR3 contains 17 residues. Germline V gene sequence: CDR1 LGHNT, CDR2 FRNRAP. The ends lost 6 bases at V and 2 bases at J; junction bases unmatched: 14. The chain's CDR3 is CASGDPRPSGVTYEQYF. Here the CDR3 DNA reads TGTGCTAGTGGCGATCCTCGTCCTAGCGGGGTGACCTACGAGCAGTACTTC.

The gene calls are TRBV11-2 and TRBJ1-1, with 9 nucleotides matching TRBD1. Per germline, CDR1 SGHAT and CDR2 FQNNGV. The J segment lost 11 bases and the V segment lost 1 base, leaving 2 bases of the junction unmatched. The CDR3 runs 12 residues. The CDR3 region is CASSLAGQGAFF. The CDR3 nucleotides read TGTGCCAGCAGCTTAGCCGGACAGGGGGCTTTCTTT.

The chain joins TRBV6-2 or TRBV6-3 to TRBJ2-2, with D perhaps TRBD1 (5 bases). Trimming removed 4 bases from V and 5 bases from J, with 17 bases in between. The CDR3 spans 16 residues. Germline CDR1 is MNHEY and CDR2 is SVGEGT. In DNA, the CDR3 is TGTGCCAGCAGTTTTATACAGGATGGGCTAACCGGGGAGCTGTTTTTT. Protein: CASSFIQDGLTGELFF.

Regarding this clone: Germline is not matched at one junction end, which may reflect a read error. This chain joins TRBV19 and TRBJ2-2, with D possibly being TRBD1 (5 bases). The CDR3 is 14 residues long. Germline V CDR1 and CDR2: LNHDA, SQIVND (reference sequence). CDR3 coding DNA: TGTGCCGGTAGACAGAATTCGAACACCGGGGAGCTGTTTTTT. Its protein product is CAGRQNSNTGELFF.

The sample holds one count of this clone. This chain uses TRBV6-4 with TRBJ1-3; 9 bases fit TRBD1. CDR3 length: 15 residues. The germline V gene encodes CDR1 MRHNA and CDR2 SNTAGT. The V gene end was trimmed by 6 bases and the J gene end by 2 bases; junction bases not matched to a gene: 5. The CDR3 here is CASSRGQGPGNTIYF. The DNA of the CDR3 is TGTGCCAGCAGCCGGGGACAGGGACCTGGAAACACCATATATTTT.

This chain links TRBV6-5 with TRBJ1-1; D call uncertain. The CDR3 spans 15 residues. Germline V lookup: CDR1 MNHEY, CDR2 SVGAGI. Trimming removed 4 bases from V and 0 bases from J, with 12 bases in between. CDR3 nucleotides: TGTGCCAGCAGTTTTAGGACGTCGTTGAACACTGAAGCTTTCTTT. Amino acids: CASSFRTSLNTEAFF.

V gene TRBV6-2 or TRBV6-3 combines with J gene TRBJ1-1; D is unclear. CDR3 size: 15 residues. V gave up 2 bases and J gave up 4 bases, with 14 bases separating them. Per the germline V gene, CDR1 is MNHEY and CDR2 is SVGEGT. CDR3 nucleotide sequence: TGTGCCAGCAGTTACCCACCCGCTCGGGGCACTGAAGCTTTCTTT. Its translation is CASSYPPARGTEAFF.

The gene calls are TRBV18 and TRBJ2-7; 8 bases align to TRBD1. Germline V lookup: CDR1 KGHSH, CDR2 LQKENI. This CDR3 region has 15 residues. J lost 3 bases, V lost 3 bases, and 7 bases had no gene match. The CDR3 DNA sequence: TGTGCCAGCTCACCCTTGGACAGGGCACACTACGAGCAGTACTTC. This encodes CASSPLDRAHYEQYF. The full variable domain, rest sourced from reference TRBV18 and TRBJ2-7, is NAGVMQNPRHLVRRRGQEARLRCSPMKGHSHVYWYRQLPEEGLKFMVYLQKENIIDESGMPKERFSAEFPKEGPSILRIQQVVRGDSAAYFCASSPLDRAHYEQYFGPGTRLTVT.

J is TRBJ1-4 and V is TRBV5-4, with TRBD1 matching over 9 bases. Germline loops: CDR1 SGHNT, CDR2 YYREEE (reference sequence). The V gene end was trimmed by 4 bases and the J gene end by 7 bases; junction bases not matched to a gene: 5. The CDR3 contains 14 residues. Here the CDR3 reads CASSLQGAVEKLFF. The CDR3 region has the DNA TGTGCCAGCAGCCTACAGGGGGCGGTTGAAAAACTGTTTTTT.

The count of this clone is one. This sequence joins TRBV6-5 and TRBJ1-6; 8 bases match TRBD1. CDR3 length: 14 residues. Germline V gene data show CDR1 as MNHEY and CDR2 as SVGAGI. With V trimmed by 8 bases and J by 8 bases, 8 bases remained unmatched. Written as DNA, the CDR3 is TGTGCCAGCGCGGGACAGGCGTTCTATTCACCCCTCCACTTT. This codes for CASAGQAFYSPLHF.

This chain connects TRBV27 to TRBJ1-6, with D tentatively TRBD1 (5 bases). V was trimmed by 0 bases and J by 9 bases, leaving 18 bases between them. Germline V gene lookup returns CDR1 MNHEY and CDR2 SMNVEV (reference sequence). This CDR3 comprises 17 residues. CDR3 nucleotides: TGTGCCAGCAGTTTATCGCTGGTACGTGGGGCGCGTTCACCCCTCCACTTT. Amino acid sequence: CASSLSLVRGARSPLHF.

The CDR3 nucleotides read TGTGCCAGCAGTTACGGGAGGAGTGAAGCTTTCTTT. Translated, it gives CASSYGRSEAFF. The rearrangement joins TRBV6-5 to TRBJ1-1; D call uncertain. The CDR3 runs to 12 residues. The V end was cut by 2 bases, the J end by 7 bases, with 8 bases between. Germline CDR1 and CDR2: MNHEY and SVGAGI.

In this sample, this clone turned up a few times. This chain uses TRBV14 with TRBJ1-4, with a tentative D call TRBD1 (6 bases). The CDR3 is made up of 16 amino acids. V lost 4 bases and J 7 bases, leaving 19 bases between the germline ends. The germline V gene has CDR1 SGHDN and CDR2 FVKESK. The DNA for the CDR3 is TGTGCCAGCAGCCCCGGGTGGACAGAACCGGGTGAAAAACTGTTTTTT. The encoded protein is CASSPGWTEPGEKLFF.

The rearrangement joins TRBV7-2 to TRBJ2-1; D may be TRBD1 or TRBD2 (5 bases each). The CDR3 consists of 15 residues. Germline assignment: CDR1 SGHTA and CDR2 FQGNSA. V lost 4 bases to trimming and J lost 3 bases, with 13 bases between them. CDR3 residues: CASSSGASYYNEQFF. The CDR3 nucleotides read TGTGCCAGCAGCTCCGGGGCCAGTTACTACAATGAGCAGTTCTTC.

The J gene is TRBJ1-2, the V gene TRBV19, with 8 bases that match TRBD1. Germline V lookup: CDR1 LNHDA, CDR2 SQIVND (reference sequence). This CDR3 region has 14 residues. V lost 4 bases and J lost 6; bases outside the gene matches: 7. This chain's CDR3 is CASSTRTGLDGYTF. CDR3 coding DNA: TGTGCCAGTAGTACCCGGACAGGGCTTGATGGCTACACCTTC.

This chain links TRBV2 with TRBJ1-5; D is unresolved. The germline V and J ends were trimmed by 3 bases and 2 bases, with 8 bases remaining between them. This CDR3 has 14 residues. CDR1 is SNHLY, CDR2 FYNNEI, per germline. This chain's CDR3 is CASSEAVGNQPQHF. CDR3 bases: TGTGCCAGCAGTGAGGCGGTTGGCAATCAGCCCCAGCATTTT.

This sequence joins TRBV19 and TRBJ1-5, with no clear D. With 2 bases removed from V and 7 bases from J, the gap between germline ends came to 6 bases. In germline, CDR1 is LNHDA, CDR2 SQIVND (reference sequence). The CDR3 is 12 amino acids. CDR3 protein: CASSITDQPQHF. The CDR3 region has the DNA TGTGCCAGTAGTATAACAGACCAGCCCCAGCATTTT.

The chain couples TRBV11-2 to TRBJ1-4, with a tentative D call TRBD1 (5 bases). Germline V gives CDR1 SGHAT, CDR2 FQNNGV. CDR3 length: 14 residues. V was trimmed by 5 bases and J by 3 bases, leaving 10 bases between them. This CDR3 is CASSTGRSNEKLFF. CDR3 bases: TGTGCCAGCAGCACGGGACGTTCTAATGAAAAACTGTTTTTT.

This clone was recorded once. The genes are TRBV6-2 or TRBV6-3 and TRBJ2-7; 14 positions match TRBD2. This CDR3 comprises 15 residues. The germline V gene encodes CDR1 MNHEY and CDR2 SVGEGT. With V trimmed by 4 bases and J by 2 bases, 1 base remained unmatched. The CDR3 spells CASSSGLAGAYEQYF. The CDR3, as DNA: TGTGCCAGCAGTTCGGGACTAGCGGGGGCCTACGAGCAGTACTTC.

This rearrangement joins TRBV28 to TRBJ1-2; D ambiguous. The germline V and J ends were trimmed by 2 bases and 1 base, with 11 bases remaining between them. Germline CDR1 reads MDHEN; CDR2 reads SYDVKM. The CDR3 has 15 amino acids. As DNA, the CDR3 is TGTGCCAGCAGTTTAGGTGGCGGATTTAACTATGGCTACACCTTC. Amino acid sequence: CASSLGGGFNYGYTF.